This T cell receptor (beta chain) was obtained from a study of CD8 T cells in Susac syndrome. Study-level findings and limits: The study conceded that relatively few individuals underwent its TCR sequencing and HLA analysis.

Turning to this clonotype: Its antigen is undetermined.

Between the trimmed V and J ends, which lost 7 bases and 1 base, there was a span of 13 bases. Germline assignment: CDR1 LNHDA and CDR2 SQIVND (reference sequence). CDR3 length: 14 residues. It was with random hexamers that about 0.45 to 1 ug RNA was reverse transcribed. The method of amplification for TCR beta CDR3 was immunoSEQ multiplex PCR, covering 54 Vbeta and 13 Jbeta. Using its own MiXCR run on the immunoSEQ multiplex PCR reads, TCRdb lists one record per CDR3 protein. The sample records 130,000 or so distinct CDR3 sequences, around 96% being singletons. The sample consisted of CD4+ T cells from PBMCs. The source is a human donor with Susac syndrome. This rearrangement joins TRBV19 to TRBJ1-2; tentative D call: TRBD1 (5 bases). The CDR3 protein is CASTDRHFNYGYTF. CDR3 in DNA: TGTGCCAGTACCGACAGACATTTTAACTATGGCTACACCTTC.